This TCR beta chain came from a study of blood T cell repertoires in COVID-19. Whole-study context: PBMCs, B-cell-depleted T cells, or T cells provided the cDNA or gDNA that made up the material.

Germline-derived CDR1 and CDR2 are SGHRS and YFSETQ. This CDR3 is 15 amino acids long. V shed 4 bases, J shed 2 bases, and the junction held 6 bases outside the gene matches. Sequencing was performed with immunoSEQ multiplex PCR; in TCRdb, only in-frame clones are kept and a portion is missing. The table lists 46,000 or so clones, around nine tenths of them singletons. Sequencing was carried out using peripheral blood. The receptor's source is a man aged 60 to 75 with active or convalescent COVID-19. The V call is TRBV5-1, the J call TRBJ2-5, with 9 bases lining up with TRBD1. CDR3 DNA: TGCGCCAGCAGCCCGCAGACAGGGGGGCAAGAGACCCAGTACTTC. It encodes CASSPQTGGQETQYF.